This T cell receptor (beta chain) originates from a study of cytomegalovirus exposure and HLA in healthy donors. General observations from the study: Most TCR sequences were uncommon, yet certain public TCRs appeared in many donors.

Some clones are missing from TCRdb's copy, which holds only in-frame ones; the method was immunoSEQ multiplex PCR. The data show about 340,000 clones, with about nine tenths seen just once and 0.7% to 0.85% held by the top ten. This clone was found a few times. Its antigen is not identified. The CDR3 is made up of 14 amino acids. The ends were cut back, 1 base at V and 5 bases at J, with 12 bases in the middle. Germline V gene data show CDR1 as LGHNA and CDR2 as YNFKEQ. The sequenced sample consisted of PBMCs. This TCR came from a woman aged 18-29 years in good health and CMV-seronegative. V gene TRBV4-2 combines with J gene TRBJ2-7; D is possibly TRBD1 (5 bases). The CDR3 sequence: CASSQGQVGDEQYF. For the CDR3, the DNA is TGTGCCAGCAGCCAAGGGCAGGTAGGGGACGAGCAGTACTTC.